Included here is one TCR beta chain sequence, with context. The antigen is undetermined. In the PCR, 60 Vbeta and 13 Jbeta primers were used. TCRdb's copy holds only in-frame clones and misses some; the assay was immunoSEQ multiplex PCR. The sample has about 170,000 clones, about 88% seen once; the top ten hold about 2%. This record belongs to a study of cytomegalovirus exposure and HLA in healthy donors. In the study overall: Earlier findings included roughly 100 million unique TCR beta sequences obtained from 170 million or so T cells. Findings and caveats of the study: A previous analysis found most TCR beta V segments productive roughly 87% or roughly 30% of the time. Despite most TCR sequences being rare, some public TCRs occurred in many donors. As a later analysis revealed, the rate of TCR association differed by HLA locus, with DRB1 most and HLA-C fewest.

The source material was PBMCs. This clonotype was obtained from a man between 18 and 35 years old in good health and CMV-seropositive.

Here the CDR3 DNA reads TGTGCCAGCAGCTTACGACTAGCGGGGGAAGAGACCCAGTACTTC. Its protein is CASSLRLAGEETQYF. The chain carries TRBV11-3 and TRBJ2-5, with 12 bases that match TRBD2. V shed 2 bases, J shed 3 bases, and the junction held 1 base outside the gene matches. There are 15 residues in the CDR3. Germline values: CDR1 SGHNT, CDR2 YENEEA.